This T cell receptor (beta chain) originates from a study of T cells in Graves' hyperthyroidism and ophthalmopathy. Findings and caveats of the study: Ophthalmopathy was model-predicted a median around seven months pre-onset. Peripheral blood also featured most of the thyroid clonotypes expanded above 0.001.

Clinical Activity Scores of at least 3, NOSPECS grades of at least 4 and durations under 3 months characterized ophthalmopathy patients. Criteria for exclusion of patients were uncontrolled infection, other autoimmune disease, pregnancy or lactation. Amplification of TCR beta CDR3 regions was performed using RNA transcripts as template. HTBI primers were the set used in a first-round RT-PCR of the TCR CDR3. A single record per CDR3 protein comes from TCRdb applying MiXCR to the multiplex PCR reads. The data contain about 410,000 distinct CDR3 sequences, roughly 15% of them singletons. This clonotype was observed at least ten times. The antigen remains unidentified. This TCR was sampled from a man between 18 and 29 years old with Graves' ophthalmopathy. Sequenced sample: blood.

The CDR3 bases are TGTGCCAGCAGCTATACCGGGACAGGGTACAATGAGCAGTTCTTC. It specifies CASSYTGTGYNEQFF. The V call is TRBV6-2 or TRBV6-3, the J call TRBJ2-1, with 9 positions matching TRBD1. This CDR3 contains 15 residues. Germline V gene sequence: CDR1 MNHEY, CDR2 SVGEGT. The V segment lost 6 bases and the J segment 4 bases; nucleotides outside the gene matches: 7.